The sequence of this TCR beta chain was determined in a study of breast tumors, draining lymph nodes, adjacent tissues. This clonotype was seen ten or more times. Its antigen remains unknown. Germline V lookup: CDR1 SGDLS, CDR2 YYNGEE. The CDR3 runs to 15 residues. Deletions cut 3 bases from V and 0 bases from J, with 10 bases between. Axillary draining lymph nodes of breast cancer patients supplied the node samples. TCRdb re-derived calls from the multiplex PCR reads in MiXCR, one entry per CDR3 protein. The sample includes approximately 130,000 distinct CDR3 sequences, over 20% of them seen just once. Study-level results: Tumor TCR diversity was below lymph nodes but above nontumor tissue. Data fit most tumor T cells coming from lymph node, expanding in tumor. Compared with basal-like, luminal-like tumors shared significantly more repertoire with nontumor tissue. Data only fit, rather than demonstrated, lymph node origin of most tumor T cells.

This rearrangement joins TRBV9 to TRBJ1-5; possible D gene TRBD1, 5 bases. This receptor was obtained from a female donor with breast cancer. Some clones in this sample may be carry-over from other donors' samples. Sequencing was performed on axillary lymph node tissue. The CDR3 region is CASSEGSHSNQPQHF. In DNA form, the CDR3 reads TGTGCCAGCAGCGAGGGGAGCCATAGCAATCAGCCCCAGCATTTT.